The 28 T cell receptor beta chains listed next were all sequenced from one sample in a study of T-cell reconstitution after alpha-beta-depleted transplantation in children. Preparation of the TCRbeta library used unique molecular identifiers. From the PCR reads, TCRdb called clonotypes with MiXCR, one entry per CDR3 protein. The sample holds about 980,000 distinct CDR3 sequences, about 29% seen once. The sample in question was PBMCs, mostly from graft donor cells, obtained 360 days after TCRalphabeta/CD19-depleted stem cell transplant. The receptors originated from a boy under three years old who had a stem cell transplant for SCID, so the T cells may come from the graft donor.

CDR3 DNA: TGTGCCAGCAGCCAAGGAATTGCTAGCGGGCACAATGAGCAGTTCTTC. Its protein is CASSQGIASGHNEQFF. The chain employs TRBV14 and TRBJ2-1; the match to TRBD2 covers 8 bases. Germline values: CDR1 SGHDN, CDR2 FVKESK. CDR3 size: 16 residues. The ends lost 1 base at V and 5 bases at J; junction bases unmatched: 7.

The table lists this clonotype with a few counts. The V call is TRBV20-1, the J call TRBJ2-7; 9 bases are a match to TRBD1. The length of the CDR3 is 14 residues. Germline CDR1 DFQATT, CDR2 SNEGSKA (reference sequence). With V trimmed by 1 base and J by 5 bases, 6 bases remained unmatched. CDR3 in DNA: TGCAGTGCTAGAGGTGGGACAGGGAACAACGAGCAGTACTTC. This gives the protein CSARGGTGNNEQYF.

CDR3 sequence: CASSTSISLLTEAFF. CDR3 bases: TGTGCCAGCAGCACCTCCATATCCCTGTTAACTGAAGCTTTCTTT. The chain recombines TRBV9 with TRBJ1-1; D remains ambiguous. This CDR3 comprises 15 residues. From germline, CDR1 is SGDLS and CDR2 YYNGEE. The ends were cut back, 4 bases at V and 5 bases at J, with 18 bases in the middle. The variable domain in full, completed from reference TRBV9 and TRBJ1-1, reads DSGVTQTPKHLITATGQRVTLRCSPRSGDLSVYWYQQSLDQGLQFLIQYYNGEERAKGNILERFSAQQFPDLHSELNLSSLELGDSALYFCASSTSISLLTEAFFGQGTRLTVV.

This chain connects TRBV6-6 to TRBJ2-5, with a weak D call TRBD2 (6 bases). This CDR3 region has 12 residues. Germline assignment: CDR1 MNHNY and CDR2 SVGAGI (reference sequence). V was cut by 8 bases and J by 1 base, with 8 bases left in between. CDR3: CASRGIQETQYF. CDR3 nucleotide sequence: TGTGCCAGCCGGGGGATCCAAGAGACCCAGTACTTC.

This clonotype was picked up a small number of times. The chain couples TRBV20-1 to TRBJ2-3; D might be TRBD1 or TRBD2, each matching 6 bases. The V and J ends lost 1 base and 3 bases respectively, with 14 bases between them. There are 15 residues in the CDR3. CDR1 and CDR2 (germline): DFQATT, SNEGSKA (reference sequence). CDR3 DNA sequence: TGCAGTGCTAGAGCTTGGGGGGCACGGACAGATACGCAGTATTTT. Protein: CSARAWGARTDTQYF.

This clonotype has only a few counts. The gene calls are TRBV5-1 and TRBJ2-6; D is possibly TRBD1 (6 bases). Trimming cost V 2 bases and J 0 bases, with 9 bases left between them. Looked up from germline, CDR1 is SGHRS and CDR2 is YFSETQ. CDR3 size: 16 residues. CDR3 sequence reads: CASSLQGLSGANVLTF. The CDR3 region has the DNA TGCGCCAGCAGCTTACAGGGCCTCTCTGGGGCCAACGTCCTGACTTTC. Looking up the rest from reference TRBV5-1 and TRBJ2-6 gives the full variable domain: KAGVTQTPRYLIKTRGQQVTLSCSPISGHRSVSWYQQTPGQGLQFLFEYFSETQRNKGNFPGRFSGRQFSNSRSEMNVSTLELGDSALYLCASSLQGLSGANVLTFGAGSRLTVL.

The chain recombines TRBV7-2 with TRBJ2-7, with D maybe TRBD2 (6 bases). The CDR3 consists of 15 residues. Germline CDR1 SGHTA, CDR2 FQGNSA. The ends were cut back, 5 bases at V and 0 bases at J, with 14 bases in the middle. The CDR3 reads CASSLRARDSYEQYF. As DNA, the CDR3 is TGTGCCAGCAGCCTACGAGCGCGGGACTCCTACGAGCAGTACTTC.

The chain has TRBV4-1 and TRBJ2-5, with a tentative D call TRBD1 (6 bases). V dropped 0 bases and J dropped 3 bases, with 14 bases sitting between them. CDR1 MGHRA and CDR2 YSYEKL come from the germline V gene. The CDR3 spans 16 residues. The CDR3 sequence: CASSQEPQGTEETQYF. CDR3 nucleotides: TGCGCCAGCAGCCAAGAGCCCCAGGGGACCGAAGAGACCCAGTACTTC.

The chain has TRBV12-3 or TRBV12-4 and TRBJ1-2; D remains unclear. V lost 3 bases and J lost 14, with 7 bases in between. There are 9 residues in the CDR3. CDR3 coding DNA: TGTGCCAGCAGTTTGGGAGGAACCTTC. Translating gives CASSLGGTF.

This clonotype was seen a few times. The V gene is TRBV12-3 or TRBV12-4, the J gene TRBJ1-5, with D possibly being TRBD1 (5 bases). Trimming pared 3 bases from V and 2 bases from J, leaving 8 bases between. This CDR3 has 14 amino acids. The chain's CDR3 is CASSFQQGNQPQHF. CDR3 bases: TGTGCCAGCAGTTTTCAACAGGGCAATCAGCCCCAGCATTTT.

In this sample, this clonotype turned up a few times. The chain combines TRBV20-1 with TRBJ2-1; possible D gene TRBD2, 6 bases. This CDR3 region has 13 residues. Between the trimmed V and J ends, which lost 5 bases and 0 bases, there was a span of 8 bases. Germline CDR1 reads DFQATT; CDR2 reads SNEGSKA (reference sequence). CDR3 sequence reads: CSAGGSSYNEQFF. In nucleotides, the CDR3 is TGCAGTGCTGGGGGGAGCTCCTACAATGAGCAGTTCTTC.

V and J are TRBV6-2 or TRBV6-3 and TRBJ2-3, with TRBD1 matching 7 bases. J lost 5 bases, V lost 6 bases, and 11 bases had no gene match. The CDR3 sequence is 15 residues long. Germline loops: CDR1 MNHEY, CDR2 SVGEGT. Written as DNA, the CDR3 is TGTGCCAGCAGCTCCAGACAGGGCAACCTAGATACGCAGTATTTT. Translating it yields CASSSRQGNLDTQYF.

This clonotype was observed a few times. This sequence joins TRBV5-1 and TRBJ2-1, with 8 nucleotides matching TRBD2. V dropped 4 bases and J dropped 2; count of bases not matched to a gene: 5. Germline CDR1 reads SGHRS; CDR2 reads YFSETQ. CDR3 length: 15 amino acids. CDR3 protein: CASSAGGGPYNEQFF. The CDR3 DNA reads TGCGCCAGCAGCGCGGGCGGGGGGCCCTACAATGAGCAGTTCTTC. Complete variable domain (other parts from reference TRBV5-1 and TRBJ2-1): KAGVTQTPRYLIKTRGQQVTLSCSPISGHRSVSWYQQTPGQGLQFLFEYFSETQRNKGNFPGRFSGRQFSNSRSEMNVSTLELGDSALYLCASSAGGGPYNEQFFGPGTRLTVL.

This chain connects TRBV4-1 to TRBJ2-3; D could derive from TRBD1 or TRBD2 (6 bases each). CDR1 and CDR2 (germline): MGHRA, YSYEKL. The CDR3 contains 17 residues. V shed 2 bases and J shed 6 bases, with 21 bases lying between them. CDR3: CASSQSGGGTVADTQYF. CDR3 sequence (DNA): TGCGCCAGCAGCCAATCAGGAGGGGGTACGGTAGCGGATACGCAGTATTTT.

In this sample, this clonotype turned up a few times. This sequence joins TRBV6-2 or TRBV6-3 and TRBJ2-2; D gene unclear. The CDR3 covers 13 residues. Per the germline V gene, CDR1 is MNHEY and CDR2 is SVGEGT. V lost 6 bases, J lost 5 bases, and 10 bases lay in between. The DNA of the CDR3 is TGTGCCAGCAGAGCTACAGATACCGGGGAGCTGTTTTTT. Its protein is CASRATDTGELFF.

This clonotype has more than one count but fewer than ten. The chain employs TRBV29-1 and TRBJ2-7; TRBD2 is a possible D gene (6 bases). V was trimmed by 4 bases and J by 6 bases, leaving 16 bases between them. CDR3 length equals 13 residues. CDR1 is SQVTM and CDR2 is ANQGSEA in the germline V gene. The CDR3 sequence: CSVGDVEGGEQYF. CDR3 in DNA: TGCAGCGTTGGGGACGTGGAGGGCGGCGAGCAGTACTTC.

This clonotype was observed a few times. The chain couples TRBV6-1 to TRBJ2-4; 7 bases fit TRBD1. The CDR3 is 14 amino acids. Looked up from germline, CDR1 is MNHNS and CDR2 is SASEGT. Trimming cost V 6 bases and J 1 base; bases outside gene matches: 3. The DNA of the CDR3 is TGTGCCAGCAGAGTACAGGGGGCCAAAAACATTCAGTACTTC. This translates into CASRVQGAKNIQYF.

The chain is built from TRBV5-1 and TRBJ1-1, with TRBD1 matching over 9 bases. The J segment lost 5 bases and the V segment lost 4 bases, leaving 6 bases of the junction unmatched. The CDR3 runs 14 residues. The V gene's germline CDR1 is SGHRS and CDR2 YFSETQ. The CDR3 reads CASSKQGARTEAFF. The CDR3 DNA is TGCGCCAGCAGCAAACAGGGGGCGCGGACTGAAGCTTTCTTT.

This clonotype was observed a handful of times. The chain joins TRBV4-3 to TRBJ2-3; D possibly corresponds to TRBD1 (5 bases). The ends were cut back, 3 bases at V and 2 bases at J, with 15 bases in the middle. The length of the CDR3 is 16 residues. CDR1 LGHNA and CDR2 YSLEER come from the germline V gene. CDR3 in DNA: TGCGCCAGCAGCCAGGTGACAGTCCCGCCCACAGATACGCAGTATTTT. This gives the protein CASSQVTVPPTDTQYF.

There are many counts of this clonotype. V and J are TRBV28 and TRBJ1-6; 8 bases are shared with TRBD1. The germline V gene has CDR1 MDHEN and CDR2 SYDVKM. This CDR3 region has 15 residues. V lost 5 bases to trimming and J lost 4 bases; unmatched junction nucleotides: 4. The CDR3 DNA reads TGTGCCAGCAGTCCGGACAGGGTATATAATTCACCCCTCCACTTT. This gives the protein CASSPDRVYNSPLHF.

This chain links TRBV12-3 or TRBV12-4 with TRBJ2-1, with D possibly matching TRBD1 (5 bases). This CDR3 region has 14 residues. Trimming took off 4 bases at V and 7 bases at J, with 14 bases between the two ends. CDR3 sequence: CASSSGRVENEQFF. DNA of the CDR3: TGTGCCAGCAGTTCCGGCAGGGTGGAAAATGAGCAGTTCTTC.

The J gene is TRBJ2-2, the V gene TRBV7-7; 7 bases agree with TRBD1. Germline lookup yields CDR1 SSHAT and CDR2 FNYEAQ (reference sequence). This CDR3 is 16 amino acids long. The trim removed 1 base at V and 2 bases at J, leaving 4 bases unmatched. In DNA, the CDR3 is TGTGCCAGCAGCTTAGGACAGGGCTATAACACCGGGGAGCTGTTTTTT. Its translation is CASSLGQGYNTGELFF. Full variable domain (rest looked up from reference TRBV7-7 and TRBJ2-2): GAGVSQSPRYKVTKRGQDVTLRCDPISSHATLYWYQQALGQGPEFLTYFNYEAQPDKSGLPSDRFSAERPEGSISTLTIQRTEQRDSAMYRCASSLGQGYNTGELFFGEGSRLTVL.

The rearrangement links TRBV7-8 to TRBJ1-5, with D uncertain. The V gene's germline CDR1 is SGHVS and CDR2 FQNEAQ. CDR3 length equals 14 residues. V was clipped by 1 base and J by 7 bases, with 11 bases between them. The DNA for the CDR3 is TGTGCCAGCAGCTTAGATCCAGTAGTCCAGCCCCAGCATTTT. Amino acid sequence: CASSLDPVVQPQHF.

V and J are TRBV6-1 and TRBJ2-7, with 10 bases lining up with TRBD1. This CDR3 comprises 14 residues. V lost 6 bases and J lost 5; bases outside the gene matches: 7. Per the germline V gene, CDR1 is MNHNS and CDR2 is SASEGT. The CDR3: CASRPGTGDHEQYF. CDR3 DNA sequence: TGTGCCAGCAGACCTGGGACAGGGGACCACGAGCAGTACTTC.

The chain is built from TRBV5-5 and TRBJ2-1; no clear D. V was pared by 2 bases and J by 9 bases, with 18 bases between. The germline V gene encodes CDR1 SGHKS and CDR2 YYEKEE (reference sequence). This CDR3 has 15 residues. The CDR3 protein is CASSFFLGTMGEQFF. In DNA, the CDR3 is TGTGCCAGCAGCTTTTTTCTAGGCACTATGGGTGAGCAGTTCTTC.

This clonotype was observed a few times. The chain employs TRBV7-8 and TRBJ2-7; a possible D gene is TRBD1 (6 bases). The CDR3 contains 15 residues. V was clipped by 3 bases and J by 0 bases, with 12 bases between them. In germline, CDR1 is SGHVS, CDR2 FQNEAQ. The CDR3 region is CASSFRQDSSYEQYF. As DNA, the CDR3 is TGTGCCAGCAGCTTTCGACAGGATAGCTCCTACGAGCAGTACTTC. Full variable domain (rest looked up from reference TRBV7-8 and TRBJ2-7): GAGVSQSPRYKVAKRGQDVALRCDPISGHVSLFWYQQALGQGPEFLTYFQNEAQLDKSGLPSDRFFAERPEGSVSTLKIQRTQQEDSAVYLCASSFRQDSSYEQYFGPGTRLTVT.

This clonotype was seen a few times. The V and J genes are TRBV20-1 and TRBJ1-4, with 12 positions matching TRBD1. The V segment lost 6 bases and the J segment 2 bases; nucleotides outside the gene matches: 4. The CDR3 is 15 residues long. In germline, CDR1 is DFQATT, CDR2 SNEGSKA (reference sequence). Here the CDR3 reads CSAAGQGATNEKLFF. CDR3 in DNA: TGCAGTGCCGCGGGACAGGGGGCGACTAATGAAAAACTGTTTTTT.

This clonotype showed up just a few times. The chain joins TRBV28 to TRBJ2-7; D gene unclear. Trimming shortened V by 3 bases and J by 6 bases, and 9 bases separated the two germline ends. The CDR3 consists of 12 residues. Germline V gives CDR1 MDHEN, CDR2 SYDVKM. CDR3 sequence: CASSFRLLEQYF. The CDR3 region has the DNA TGTGCCAGCAGTTTCCGTCTCCTCGAGCAGTACTTC.